The clone carrying this TCR beta chain was observed many times. The antigen remains unidentified. This sample stems from a study of T cells in Graves' hyperthyroidism and ophthalmopathy. RNA transcripts served as the template for amplifying TCR beta CDR3 regions. TCR CDR3 regions were first amplified by RT-PCR with HTBI primers. TCRdb reprocessed the multiplex PCR reads via MiXCR and lists one record per CDR3 protein. The sample carries 550,000 to 650,000 distinct CDR3 sequences, more than 11% recorded once. The CDR3 runs 15 residues. Germline loops: CDR1 LNHDA, CDR2 SQIVND (reference sequence). Between the trimmed V and J ends, which lost 3 bases and 0 bases, there was a span of 11 bases. The diagnoses drew upon clinical symptoms, serum thyroxine and TRAb, thyroid ultrasound and orbital computed tomography. Fresh 10 ml peripheral blood yielded PBMCs. Notes on the study in general: Clonotypes that were expanded in thyroid above 0.001 mostly appeared in blood too.

V is TRBV19 and J is TRBJ1-2; D gene unclear. This sequence originates from a woman younger than 45 with Graves' hyperthyroidism that later progressed to Graves' ophthalmopathy. Sequencing was done on a sample of blood. As DNA, the CDR3 is TGTGCCAGTAGTATGAGGCCGGATACTAACTATGGCTACACCTTC. Encoded protein: CASSMRPDTNYGYTF.